The rows below give T cell receptor beta chains drawn from one sample of a study of T cell clones after liver transplantation. Libraries were prepared by immunoSEQ multiplex PCR; TCRdb keeps only in-frame clonotypes and omits some of them. Of roughly 120,000 clones in the sample, roughly nine tenths were seen once. The input for sequencing was CD4+ T cells from blood, taken 12 months after liver transplant. Receptor source: a human patient who received a liver transplant. The graft donor may have given rise to some T cells. Both conserved end residues are part of each CDR3. D genes are given only for firm matches. Clone size is not always given. Where it is, it says once, few, many or a class for expanded clones.

j_call	v_call	d_call	clone_size	cdr3_aa	cdr3_nt
TRBJ1-4	TRBV9	NA	NA	CASSPGMGGSEKLFF	TGTGCCAGCAGCCCAGGTATGGGGGGCAGTGAAAAACTGTTTTTT
TRBJ1-1	TRBV2	NA	NA	CASYRETGNTEAFF	TGTGCCAGCTACCGGGAGACAGGAAACACTGAAGCTTTCTTT
TRBJ2-5	TRBV29-1	TRBD2	NA	CSASSGQETQYF	TGCAGCGCCTCTAGCGGACAAGAGACCCAGTACTTC
TRBJ1-1	TRBV6-1	NA	NA	CASRAGTNGVTEAFF	TGTGCCAGCAGAGCCGGGACAAATGGAGTCACTGAAGCTTTCTTT
TRBJ2-2	TRBV15	NA	NA	CATSQKYPNTGELFF	TGTGCCACCAGCCAGAAGTACCCGAACACCGGGGAGCTGTTTTTT
TRBJ2-1	TRBV25-1	NA	NA	CASSSRGDPPRNEQFF	TGTGCCAGCAGTAGCAGGGGGGACCCCCCCCGTAATGAGCAGTTCTTC
TRBJ2-1	TRBV29-1	NA	NA	CSTRPGSGEQFF	TGCAGCACTCGCCCCGGATCCGGTGAGCAGTTCTTC
TRBJ1-2	TRBV4-3	NA	once	CASSQDLQGNYGYTF	TGCGCCAGCAGCCAAGATCTTCAGGGGAACTATGGCTACACCTTC
TRBJ2-7	TRBV9	NA	few	CASSSGTLSSYEQYF	TGTGCCAGCAGCTCCGGGACACTCAGCTCCTACGAGCAGTACTTC
TRBJ2-5	TRBV7-9	TRBD2	NA	CASSEIAGGSETQYF	TGTGCCAGCAGCGAAATAGCGGGAGGATCTGAGACCCAGTACTTC
TRBJ2-3	TRBV27	NA	NA	CASRSLIRDTQYF	TGTGCCAGCAGATCCCTAATACGCGATACGCAGTATTTT
TRBJ2-5	TRBV11-2	NA	NA	CASSPLKGKETQYF	TGTGCCAGCAGCCCGTTAAAGGGGAAAGAGACCCAGTACTTC
TRBJ1-2	TRBV19	TRBD1	NA	CASTIDRDYGYTF	TGTGCCAGTACCATTGACAGGGACTATGGCTACACCTTC
TRBJ1-4	TRBV5-1	TRBD1	NA	CASSLGGTGNEKLFF	TGCGCCAGCAGCTTGGGTGGGACAGGGAATGAAAAACTGTTTTTT
TRBJ2-7	TRBV13	TRBD2	NA	CASSSLAGRAVYEQYF	TGTGCCAGCAGCTCCCTAGCCGGGAGGGCGGTTTACGAGCAGTACTTC
TRBJ2-5	TRBV11-2	NA	once	CASSLAWGETQYF	TGTGCCAGCAGCTTAGCATGGGGGGAGACCCAGTACTTC
TRBJ2-5	TRBV6-5	TRBD2	NA	CASSFGLAGNQETQYF	TGTGCCAGCAGTTTCGGACTAGCGGGAAACCAAGAGACCCAGTACTTC
TRBJ2-2	TRBV5-4	TRBD2	NA	CASSIAGGVTGELFF	TGTGCCAGCAGTATAGCGGGAGGAGTCACCGGGGAGCTGTTTTTT
TRBJ1-1	TRBV4-1	TRBD1	NA	CASSLGQIEEAFF	TGCGCCAGCAGCCTGGGACAGATTGAGGAAGCTTTCTTT
TRBJ2-3	TRBV9	NA	NA	CASSVGGDPYSTDTQYF	TGTGCCAGCAGCGTAGGGGGGGACCCCTACAGCACAGATACGCAGTATTTT
TRBJ2-2	TRBV7-2	NA	NA	CASSTRRAGITGELFF	TGTGCCAGCAGCACCCGGAGGGCTGGGATCACCGGGGAGCTGTTTTTT
TRBJ2-7	TRBV7-8	NA	NA	CASSLGFRDSQYSYEQYF	TGTGCCAGCAGCTTAGGATTTCGGGACTCACAATACTCCTACGAGCAGTACTTC
TRBJ1-5	TRBV29-1	TRBD1	NA	CSVATGGNQPQHF	TGCAGCGTTGCCACAGGGGGCAATCAGCCCCAGCATTTT
TRBJ2-7	TRBV5-4	NA	NA	CASSLAGTTSYEQYF	TGTGCCAGCAGCTTGGCCGGCACCACCTCCTACGAGCAGTACTTC
TRBJ2-7	TRBV4-1	TRBD2	NA	CASSQDLGRERREQYF	TGCGCCAGCAGCCAAGATTTGGGGAGGGAACGCCGCGAGCAGTACTTC
TRBJ2-5	TRBV11-3	NA	NA	CASSLGTDRETQYF	TGTGCCAGCAGCTTAGGAACCGACCGAGAGACCCAGTACTTC
TRBJ1-2	TRBV9	NA	NA	CASSVGGAVDGYTF	TGTGCCAGCAGCGTAGGAGGGGCGGTTGATGGCTACACCTTC
TRBJ2-7	TRBV21-1	NA	NA	CASSKDSGRAYEQYF	TGTGCCAGCAGCAAAGATAGCGGGAGGGCCTACGAGCAGTACTTC
TRBJ2-5	TRBV28	NA	NA	CASSNPPRAGRKETQYF	TGTGCCAGCAGCAATCCCCCCCGAGCCGGGCGCAAAGAGACCCAGTACTTC
TRBJ2-2	TRBV11-2	TRBD1	NA	CASSLDLATGVTTGELFF	TGTGCCAGCAGCTTAGATTTAGCGACAGGGGTTACCACCGGGGAGCTGTTTTTT
TRBJ2-5	TRBV7-2	TRBD1	NA	CASSLTTGTETQYF	TGTGCCAGCAGCTTAACGACAGGGACCGAGACCCAGTACTTC
TRBJ2-7	TRBV4-1	NA	NA	CASSQDPWGEQYF	TGCGCCAGCAGCCAAGATCCTTGGGGCGAGCAGTACTTC
TRBJ2-7	TRBV7-8	TRBD2	NA	CASSLGLAGNVEQYF	TGTGCCAGCAGCTTAGGACTAGCGGGAAATGTCGAGCAGTACTTC